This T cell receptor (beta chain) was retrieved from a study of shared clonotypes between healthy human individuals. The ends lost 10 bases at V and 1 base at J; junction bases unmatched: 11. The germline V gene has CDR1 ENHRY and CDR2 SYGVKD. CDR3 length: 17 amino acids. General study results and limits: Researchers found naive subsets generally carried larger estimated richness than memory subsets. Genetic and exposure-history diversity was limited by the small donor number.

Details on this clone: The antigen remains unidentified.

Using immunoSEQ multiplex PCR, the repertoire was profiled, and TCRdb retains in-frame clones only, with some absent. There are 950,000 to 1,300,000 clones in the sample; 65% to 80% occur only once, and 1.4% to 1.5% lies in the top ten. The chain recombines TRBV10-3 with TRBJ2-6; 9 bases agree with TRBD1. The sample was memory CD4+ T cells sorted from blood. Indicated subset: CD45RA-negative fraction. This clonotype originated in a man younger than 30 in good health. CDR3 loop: CASAPGQGSSGANVLTF. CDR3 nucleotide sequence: TGTGCCAGCGCACCGGGACAGGGAAGTTCTGGGGCCAACGTCCTGACTTTC.